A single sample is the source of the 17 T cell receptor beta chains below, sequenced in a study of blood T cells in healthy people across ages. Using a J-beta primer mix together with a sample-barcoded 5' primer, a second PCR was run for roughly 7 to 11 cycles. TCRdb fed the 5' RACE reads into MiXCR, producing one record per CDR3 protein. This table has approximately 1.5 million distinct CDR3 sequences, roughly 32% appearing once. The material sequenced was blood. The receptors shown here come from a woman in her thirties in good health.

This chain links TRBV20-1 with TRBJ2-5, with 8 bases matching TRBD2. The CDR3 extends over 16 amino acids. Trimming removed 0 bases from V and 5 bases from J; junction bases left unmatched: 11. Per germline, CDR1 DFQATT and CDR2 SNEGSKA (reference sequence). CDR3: CSARETSVILRETQYF. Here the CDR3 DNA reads TGCAGTGCTAGAGAGACTAGCGTGATCCTGAGGGAGACCCAGTACTTC.

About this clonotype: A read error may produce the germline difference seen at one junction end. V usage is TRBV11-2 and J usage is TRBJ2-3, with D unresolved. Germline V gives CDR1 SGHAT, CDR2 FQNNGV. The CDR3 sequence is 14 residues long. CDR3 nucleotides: TGTGCCAGCGGCTTAAGTAAGAGGACAGATACGCAGTATTTT. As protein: CASGLSKRTDTQYF.

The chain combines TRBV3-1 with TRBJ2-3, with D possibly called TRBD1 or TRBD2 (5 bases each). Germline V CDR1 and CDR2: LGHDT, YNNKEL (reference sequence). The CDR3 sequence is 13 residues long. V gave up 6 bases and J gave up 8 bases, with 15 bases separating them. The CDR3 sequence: CASRPNGAFTQYF. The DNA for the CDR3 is TGTGCCAGCAGACCAAACGGGGCTTTTACGCAGTATTTT.

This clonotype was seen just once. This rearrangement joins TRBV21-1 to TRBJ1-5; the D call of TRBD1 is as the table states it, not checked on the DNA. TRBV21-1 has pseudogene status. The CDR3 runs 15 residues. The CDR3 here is CASELGGRSMLTQHF. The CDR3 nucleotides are TGTGCCAGCGAACTTGGGGGCAGGTCCATGTTGACCCAGCATTTT.

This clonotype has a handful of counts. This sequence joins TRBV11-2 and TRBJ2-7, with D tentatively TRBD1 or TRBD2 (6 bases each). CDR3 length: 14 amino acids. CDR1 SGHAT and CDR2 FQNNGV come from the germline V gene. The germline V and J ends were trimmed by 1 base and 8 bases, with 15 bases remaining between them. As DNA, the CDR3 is TGTGCCAGCAGCTTAGCCCCCGAGGGGGGAAAGCAGTACTTC. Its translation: CASSLAPEGGKQYF.

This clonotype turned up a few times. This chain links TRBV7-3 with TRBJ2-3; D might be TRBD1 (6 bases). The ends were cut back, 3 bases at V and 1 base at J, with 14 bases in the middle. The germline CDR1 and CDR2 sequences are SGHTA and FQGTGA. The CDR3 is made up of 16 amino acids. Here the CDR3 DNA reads TGTGCCAGCAGCTTTCGTGTAGAGGGGGGCACAGATACGCAGTATTTT. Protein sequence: CASSFRVEGGTDTQYF.

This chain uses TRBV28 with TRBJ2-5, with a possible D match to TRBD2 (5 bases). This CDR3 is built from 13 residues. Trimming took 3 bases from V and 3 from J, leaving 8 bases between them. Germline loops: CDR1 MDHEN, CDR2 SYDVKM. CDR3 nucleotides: TGTGCCAGCAGTTTCGGGGTAGAAGAGACCCAGTACTTC. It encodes CASSFGVEETQYF.

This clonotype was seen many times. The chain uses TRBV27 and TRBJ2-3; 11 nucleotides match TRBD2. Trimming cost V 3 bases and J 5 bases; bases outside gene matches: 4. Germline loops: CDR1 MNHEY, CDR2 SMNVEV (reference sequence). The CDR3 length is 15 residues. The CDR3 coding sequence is TGTGCCAGCAGTTTCCTAGCGGGAGGAGGAGATACGCAGTATTTT. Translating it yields CASSFLAGGGDTQYF.

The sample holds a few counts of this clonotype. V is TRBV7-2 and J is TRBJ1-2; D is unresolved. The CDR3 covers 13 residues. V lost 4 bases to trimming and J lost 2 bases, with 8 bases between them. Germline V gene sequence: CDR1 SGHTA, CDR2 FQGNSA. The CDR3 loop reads CASSSNRNYGYTF. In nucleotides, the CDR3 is TGTGCCAGCAGCTCGAACAGAAACTATGGCTACACCTTC.

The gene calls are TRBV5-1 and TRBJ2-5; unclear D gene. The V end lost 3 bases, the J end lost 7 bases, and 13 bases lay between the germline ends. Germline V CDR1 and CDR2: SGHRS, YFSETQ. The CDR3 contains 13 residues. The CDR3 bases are TGCGCCAGCAGCTGGGAACCCCCCAGGACCCAGTACTTC. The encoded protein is CASSWEPPRTQYF.

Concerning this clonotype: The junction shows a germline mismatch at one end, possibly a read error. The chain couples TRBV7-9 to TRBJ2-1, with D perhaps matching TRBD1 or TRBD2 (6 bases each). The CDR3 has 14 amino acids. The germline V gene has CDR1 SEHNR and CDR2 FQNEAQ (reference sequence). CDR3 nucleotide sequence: TGTGCCTGCAGCCGGGGGCCGACTTACAATGAGCAGTTCTTC. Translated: CACSRGPTYNEQFF.

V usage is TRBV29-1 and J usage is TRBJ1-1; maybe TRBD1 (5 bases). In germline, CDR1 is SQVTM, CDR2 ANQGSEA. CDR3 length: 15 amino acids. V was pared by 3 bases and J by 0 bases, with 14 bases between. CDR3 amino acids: CSVDLGTGMNTEAFF. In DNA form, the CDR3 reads TGCAGCGTTGATCTCGGGACGGGCATGAACACTGAAGCTTTCTTT. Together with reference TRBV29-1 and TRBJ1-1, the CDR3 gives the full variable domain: SAVISQKPSRDICQRGTSLTIQCQVDSQVTMMFWYRQQPGQSLTLIATANQGSEATYESGFVIDKFPISRPNLTFSTLTVSNMSPEDSSIYLCSVDLGTGMNTEAFFGQGTRLTVV.

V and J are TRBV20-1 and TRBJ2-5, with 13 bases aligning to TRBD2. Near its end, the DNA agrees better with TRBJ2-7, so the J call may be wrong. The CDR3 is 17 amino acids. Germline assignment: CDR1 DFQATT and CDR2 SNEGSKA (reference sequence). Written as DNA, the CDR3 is TGCAGTGCTAGCCAAAGGACTAGCGGGAGAGGGAGCCACGAGCAGTACTTC. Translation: CSASQRTSGRGSHEQYF.

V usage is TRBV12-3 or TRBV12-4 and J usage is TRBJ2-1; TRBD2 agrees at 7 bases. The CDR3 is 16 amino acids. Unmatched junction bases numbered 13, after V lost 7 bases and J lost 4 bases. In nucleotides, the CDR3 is TGTGCCAGCACCCTTGGTGGGTGGGGGGGGTACAATGAGCAGTTCTTC. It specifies CASTLGGWGGYNEQFF.

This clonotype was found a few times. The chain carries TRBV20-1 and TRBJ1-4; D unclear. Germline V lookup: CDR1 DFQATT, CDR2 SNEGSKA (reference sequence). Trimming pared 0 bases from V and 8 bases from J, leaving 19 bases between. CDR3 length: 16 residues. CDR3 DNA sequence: TGCAGTGCTAGAGATCGATCCGGACTGAACGGGGAAAAACTGTTTTTT. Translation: CSARDRSGLNGEKLFF.

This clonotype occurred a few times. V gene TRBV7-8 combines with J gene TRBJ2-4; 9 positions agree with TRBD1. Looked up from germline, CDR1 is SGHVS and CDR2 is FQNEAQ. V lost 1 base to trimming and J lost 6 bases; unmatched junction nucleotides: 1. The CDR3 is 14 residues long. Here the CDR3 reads CASSLGQGVNIQYF. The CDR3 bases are TGTGCCAGCAGCTTAGGACAGGGGGTAAACATTCAGTACTTC.

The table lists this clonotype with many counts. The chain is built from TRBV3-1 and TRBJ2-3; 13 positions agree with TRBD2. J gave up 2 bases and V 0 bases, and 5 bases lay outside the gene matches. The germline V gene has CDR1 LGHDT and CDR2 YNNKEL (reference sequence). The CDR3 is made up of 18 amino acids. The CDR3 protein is CASSQEPLAGGPTDTQYF. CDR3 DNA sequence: TGTGCCAGCAGCCAAGAACCACTAGCGGGAGGGCCCACAGATACGCAGTATTTT.